The clone carrying this T cell receptor (beta chain) was picked up a small number of times. No antigen is known for it. V was shortened by 2 bases and J by 1 base, with 9 bases between the two germline ends. The length of the CDR3 is 14 residues. This sample is drawn from a study of T-cell reconstitution after alpha-beta-depleted transplantation in children. Study-wide results and caveats: It was reported that alpha-beta T cells came from several hundred expanded graft clones (about two months after transplant). Recipient T cells and thymic progenitors that survived gave rise to the high TCRbeta diversity observed at day 60 in some patients. By one year post-transplant, T-cell counts and diversity largely arose from T cells that were newly produced.

During its preparation, the TCRbeta library received unique molecular identifiers. TCRdb ran MiXCR on the PCR reads and lists one entry per CDR3 protein. This table holds fewer than 150,000 distinct CDR3 sequences, 23% found once. The chain combines TRBV12-3 or TRBV12-4 with TRBJ2-7, with D tentatively TRBD2 (5 bases). The sequencing used PBMCs, mostly from graft donor cells, collected 180 days after TCRalphabeta/CD19-depleted stem cell transplant. This TCR derives from a male patient between 2 and 10 years old who had a stem cell transplant for chronic granulomatous disease, so the T cells may come from the graft donor. For the CDR3, the DNA is TGTGCCAGCAGTTTATCCACTAGTTCCTACGAGCAGTACTTC. This gives the protein CASSLSTSSYEQYF.